Listed here are 25 T cell receptor beta chains from one sample, sequenced in a study of cytotoxic CD8 clonotypes in ibrutinib-treated CLL. The repertoire was sequenced with immunoSEQ multiplex PCR; TCRdb's copy has only in-frame clones and lacks some. The table has about 140,000 clones, more than 85% seen once. The starting material was PBMCs, obtained after 12 months of ibrutinib treatment. The receptors come from a human donor with chronic lymphocytic leukemia.

The chain joins TRBV27 to TRBJ2-1; D uncertain. CDR1 and CDR2 (germline): MNHEY, SMNVEV (reference sequence). There are 13 residues in the CDR3. Deletions cut 6 bases from V and 2 bases from J, with 8 bases between. CDR3 in amino acids: CASRRPPYNEQFF. Written as DNA, the CDR3 is TGTGCCAGCAGGCGACCCCCCTACAATGAGCAGTTCTTC.

The rearrangement uses TRBV28 and TRBJ1-4; D is possibly TRBD1 (6 bases). Trimming shortened V by 3 bases and J by 8 bases, and 13 bases separated the two germline ends. CDR3 length equals 14 residues. Germline CDR1 is MDHEN and CDR2 is SYDVKM. CDR3 residues: CASSFNTGIEKLFF. CDR3 nucleotides: TGTGCCAGCAGTTTCAACACAGGGATAGAAAAACTGTTTTTT.

The V and J genes are TRBV9 and TRBJ2-1, with 12 bases aligning to TRBD2. Germline V gives CDR1 SGDLS, CDR2 YYNGEE. The junction had 1 base not matched to a gene; V was cut back by 2 bases and J by 4 bases. The CDR3 runs to 15 residues. The CDR3 region is CASSVGLAGYNEQFF. The CDR3 region has the DNA TGTGCCAGCAGCGTCGGACTAGCGGGGTACAATGAGCAGTTCTTC.

The chain joins TRBV15 to TRBJ2-5; 11 nucleotides agree with TRBD1. Trimming cost V 2 bases and J 4 bases; bases outside gene matches: 12. The CDR3 totals 18 residues. The germline V gene encodes CDR1 LNHNV and CDR2 YYDKDF (reference sequence). CDR3 sequence (DNA): TGTGCCACCAGCAGAACTACGACCGCGGGACAGGGGGGAGAGACCCAGTACTTC. It yields the protein CATSRTTTAGQGGETQYF.

The chain joins TRBV7-9 to TRBJ2-7; D is possibly TRBD2 (5 bases). The CDR3 length is 13 residues. Germline-derived CDR1 and CDR2 are SEHNR and FQNEAQ (reference sequence). V was shortened by 5 bases and J by 5 bases, with 13 bases between the two germline ends. As DNA, the CDR3 is TGTGCCAGCAGCCTCATGGGAGCGGACGAGCAGTACTTC. It translates to CASSLMGADEQYF.

The chain recombines TRBV7-6 with TRBJ2-5, with TRBD2 identical over 12 bases. This CDR3 contains 15 residues. In germline, CDR1 is SGHVS, CDR2 FNYEAQ. V shed 5 bases, J shed 2 bases, and the junction held 3 bases outside the gene matches. For the CDR3, the DNA is TGTGCCAGCAGCCGCGGACTAGCGGGGCAAGAGACCCAGTACTTC. Amino acids: CASSRGLAGQETQYF.

This chain joins TRBV6-4 and TRBJ2-4, with D perhaps TRBD2 (6 bases). V lost 3 bases and J lost 3, with 9 bases in between. Germline loops: CDR1 MRHNA, CDR2 SNTAGT. The CDR3 totals 14 residues. The CDR3 loop is CASSEWGGKNIQYF. CDR3 nucleotide sequence: TGTGCCAGCAGTGAGTGGGGAGGCAAAAACATTCAGTACTTC.

A few counts support this clone. V is TRBV19 and J is TRBJ1-5; D is unresolved. The CDR3 is 16 residues long. V was shortened by 5 bases and J by 2 bases, with 16 bases between the two germline ends. CDR1 and CDR2 from the germline V gene are LNHDA and SQIVND (reference sequence). CDR3 protein: CASSPTQWVGNQPQHF. CDR3 coding DNA: TGTGCCAGTAGTCCGACTCAATGGGTGGGCAATCAGCCCCAGCATTTT.

The gene calls are TRBV30 and TRBJ1-1; D gene uncertain. Trimming removed 0 bases at V and 1 base at J, with 9 bases between. Germline CDR1 is GTSNPN and CDR2 is SVGIG (reference sequence). The CDR3 spans 14 residues. The DNA for the CDR3 is TGTGCCTGGAGTGTACCGTGGGGGAACACTGAAGCTTTCTTT. Its protein product is CAWSVPWGNTEAFF. The full variable domain, with the rest looked up from reference TRBV30 and TRBJ1-1, is SQTIHQWPATLVQPVGSPLSLECTVEGTSNPNLYWYRQAAGRGLQLLFYSVGIGQISSEVPQNLSASRPQDRQFILSSKKLLLSDSGFYLCAWSVPWGNTEAFFGQGTRLTVV.

V and J are TRBV7-3 and TRBJ2-2, with no clear D. The germline gives CDR1 SGHTA, CDR2 FQGTGA. V lost 0 bases and J 5 bases, leaving 16 bases between the germline ends. The CDR3 is 17 residues long. This CDR3 reads CASSLTNAGSRTGELFF. The CDR3 bases are TGTGCCAGCAGCTTAACTAACGCCGGCTCGAGGACCGGGGAGCTGTTTTTT.

This chain connects TRBV30 to TRBJ2-7; 10 nucleotides match TRBD2. The CDR3 has 15 amino acids. Per germline, CDR1 GTSNPN and CDR2 SVGIG (reference sequence). The junction had 8 bases not matched to a gene; V was cut back by 2 bases and J by 4 bases. CDR3 nucleotide sequence: TGTGCCTGGAGTCGCCCTAGCGGGAGTTTGTACGAGCAGTACTTC. As protein: CAWSRPSGSLYEQYF.

The table lists this clone with a count of one. The V and J genes are TRBV30 and TRBJ2-2, with 10 bases fitting TRBD1. Germline values: CDR1 GTSNPN, CDR2 SVGIG (reference sequence). V shed 2 bases and J 3 bases; nucleotides not matched to a gene: 6. The CDR3 spans 16 residues. The CDR3, as DNA: TGTGCCTGGAGTTTGGGGACAGGGGTCGACACCGGGGAGCTGTTTTTT. Its translation is CAWSLGTGVDTGELFF.

The gene calls are TRBV7-2 and TRBJ2-2; no reliable D call. V was trimmed by 6 bases and J by 3 bases, leaving 5 bases between them. The CDR3 is 12 amino acids. Germline V gives CDR1 SGHTA, CDR2 FQGNSA. CDR3 DNA: TGTGCCAGCAGTCGTTACACCGGGGAGCTGTTTTTT. Protein: CASSRYTGELFF.

In its sample, this clone was seen once. The V and J genes are TRBV7-2 and TRBJ2-1, with 14 nucleotides matching TRBD2. This CDR3 is built from 15 residues. V shed 3 bases, J shed 8 bases, and the junction held 3 bases outside the gene matches. Germline V lookup: CDR1 SGHTA, CDR2 FQGNSA. The CDR3 bases are TGTGCCAGCAGCTTCAGGGGACTAGCGGGAGATGAGCAGTTCTTC. Translated, it gives CASSFRGLAGDEQFF.

This clone was picked up one time. The rearrangement links TRBV19 to TRBJ1-1; TRBD1 is a possible D gene (5 bases). The CDR3 runs 14 residues. Trimming stripped 5 bases from V and 5 bases from J, with 15 bases between. Looked up from germline, CDR1 is LNHDA and CDR2 is SQIVND (reference sequence). The CDR3 bases are TGTGCCAGTAGTGATGGGCCTGGGGGGACTGAAGCTTTCTTT. It translates to CASSDGPGGTEAFF.

This clone appeared a single time. The rearrangement joins TRBV2 to TRBJ2-1, with D unresolved. V was clipped by 2 bases and J by 12 bases, with 17 bases between them. This CDR3 spans 14 amino acids. CDR1 is SNHLY and CDR2 is FYNNEI in the germline V gene. CDR3 DNA: TGTGCCAGCAGTGAACAAGATTTGGGTTTGGGGCAGTTCTTC. Amino acids: CASSEQDLGLGQFF.

As concerns this clone: This specimen includes other DNA sequences encoding the same CDR3. The V and J genes are TRBV19 and TRBJ2-6; D is unresolved. Trimming removed 3 bases at V and 0 bases at J, with 0 bases between. This CDR3 is 13 amino acids long. The germline CDR1 and CDR2 sequences are LNHDA and SQIVND (reference sequence). The CDR3 loop reads CASSISGANVLTF. The CDR3 DNA sequence: TGTGCCAGTAGTATCTCTGGGGCCAACGTCCTGACTTTC. The full variable domain, its missing parts supplied by reference TRBV19 and TRBJ2-6, is DGGITQSPKYLFRKEGQNVTLSCEQNLNHDAMYWYRQDPGQGLRLIYYSQIVNDFQKGDIAEGYSVSREKKESFPLTVTSAQKNPTAFYLCASSISGANVLTFGAGSRLTVL.

This chain joins TRBV18 and TRBJ2-3; possibly TRBD2 for D (5 bases). Trimming took 2 bases from V and 6 from J, leaving 9 bases between them. The CDR3 covers 13 residues. The V gene's germline CDR1 is KGHSH and CDR2 LQKENI. The CDR3: CASSPEERDTQYF. Written as DNA, the CDR3 is TGTGCCAGCTCACCAGAGGAGCGGGATACGCAGTATTTT.

This chain connects TRBV27 to TRBJ1-1; 7 bases map to TRBD1. In germline, CDR1 is MNHEY, CDR2 SMNVEV (reference sequence). The ends lost 3 bases at V and 5 bases at J; junction bases unmatched: 12. The CDR3 runs 16 residues. DNA of the CDR3: TGTGCCAGCAGTTTCCTTGTAGGGGGCGGTGGGACTGAAGCTTTCTTT. Protein product: CASSFLVGGGGTEAFF.

The V call is TRBV18, the J call TRBJ1-3; D uncertain. This CDR3 has 18 amino acids. Trimming removed 2 bases from V and 0 bases from J, with 17 bases in between. Germline CDR1 KGHSH, CDR2 LQKENI. This chain's CDR3 is CASSPLMEYQISGNTIYF. CDR3 DNA sequence: TGTGCCAGCTCACCATTGATGGAATATCAGATCTCTGGAAACACCATATATTTT.

The chain couples TRBV19 to TRBJ1-5; D gene uncertain. The length of the CDR3 is 12 residues. Germline lookup yields CDR1 LNHDA and CDR2 SQIVND (reference sequence). Trimming cost V 7 bases and J 5 bases, with 9 bases left between them. The CDR3 here is CASNDLDQPQHF. In DNA form, the CDR3 reads TGTGCCAGTAATGACTTGGATCAGCCCCAGCATTTT.

This rearrangement joins TRBV7-9 to TRBJ2-1; 7 bases map to TRBD2. Trimming at V came to 5 bases and at J to 5 bases, leaving 9 bases not matched to a gene. This CDR3 comprises 15 residues. Germline V CDR1 and CDR2: SEHNR, FQNEAQ (reference sequence). CDR3: CASSQKPSGDNEQFF. In DNA, the CDR3 is TGTGCCAGCAGCCAAAAGCCTAGCGGCGACAATGAGCAGTTCTTC. The variable domain in full, with the rest retrieved from reference TRBV7-9 and TRBJ2-1, is DTGVSQNPRHKITKRGQNVTFRCDPISEHNRLYWYRQTLGQGPEFLTYFQNEAQLEKSRLLSDRFSAERPKGSFSTLEIQRTEQGDSAMYLCASSQKPSGDNEQFFGPGTRLTVL.

This chain connects TRBV6-1 to TRBJ2-7, with D possibly being TRBD2 (5 bases). This CDR3 region has 13 residues. Trimming left V 4 bases short and J 2 bases short, with 9 bases between. Germline V gives CDR1 MNHNS, CDR2 SASEGT. Here the CDR3 DNA reads TGTGCCAGCAGTGCCGGGATGGCCTACGAGCAGTACTTC. Translating it yields CASSAGMAYEQYF.

The chain carries TRBV5-1 and TRBJ2-7; no clear D. This CDR3 is built from 12 residues. V lost 0 bases and J 4 bases, leaving 5 bases between the germline ends. Per germline, CDR1 SGHRS and CDR2 YFSETQ. The CDR3 sequence is CASSLVPYEQYF. For the CDR3, the DNA is TGCGCCAGCAGCTTGGTTCCTTACGAGCAGTACTTC.

This clone was observed once. The chain is built from TRBV6-6 and TRBJ1-4; no clear D. The CDR3 sequence is 16 residues long. The V end lost 0 bases, the J end lost 6 bases, and 14 bases lay between the germline ends. The germline V gene encodes CDR1 MNHNY and CDR2 SVGAGI (reference sequence). As DNA, the CDR3 is TGTGCCAGCAGTTACTCGAGAGTGGGAGGTGATGAAAAACTGTTTTTT. This sequence encodes CASSYSRVGGDEKLFF.